These 30 T cell receptor beta chains were sequenced from one sample in a study of identical twins. From the 5' RACE reads, TCRdb called clonotypes with MiXCR, one entry per CDR3 protein. Here the sample spans 400,000 to 500,000 distinct CDR3 sequences, 18% being singletons. Sequenced: naive T cells sorted from blood. The receptors were gathered from a man aged 50 or older in good health.

The sample holds a few counts of this clonotype. The chain carries TRBV7-8 and TRBJ2-3, with 8 bases matching TRBD2. Looked up from germline, CDR1 is SGHVS and CDR2 is FQNEAQ. The ends lost 1 base at V and 2 bases at J; junction bases unmatched: 5. This CDR3 spans 16 amino acids. For the CDR3, the DNA is TGTGCCAGCAGCTTAGTCGACGGGAGGGCCACAGATACGCAGTATTTT. Its translation: CASSLVDGRATDTQYF.

J is TRBJ1-2 and V is TRBV7-9, with TRBD1 as a possible D gene (5 bases). Trimming took off 4 bases at V and 2 bases at J, with 11 bases between the two ends. CDR3 size: 14 residues. CDR1 is SEHNR and CDR2 is FQNEAQ in the germline V gene (reference sequence). The DNA of the CDR3 is TGTGCCAGCAGCTCTACCCAGGGAAACTATGGCTACACCTTC. This gives the protein CASSSTQGNYGYTF.

In this sample, this clonotype turned up a few times. The chain uses TRBV18 and TRBJ2-5, with D uncertain. The CDR3 extends over 16 amino acids. Trimming stripped 4 bases from V and 5 bases from J, with 20 bases between. Per germline, CDR1 KGHSH and CDR2 LQKENI. CDR3 nucleotide sequence: TGTGCCAGCTCACTAATATTGGCTAGACATGCGGAGACCCAGTACTTC. This encodes CASSLILARHAETQYF.

At least ten counts were recorded for this clonotype. The J gene is TRBJ2-7, the V gene TRBV5-1; D tentatively fits TRBD1 or TRBD2 (5 bases each). In germline, CDR1 is SGHRS, CDR2 YFSETQ. V lost 3 bases, J lost 7 bases, and 23 bases lay in between. The CDR3 loop spans 16 amino acids. Here the CDR3 reads CASSSTSGTVVQEQYF. In nucleotides, the CDR3 is TGCGCCAGCAGCTCAACGTCCGGGACGGTGGTTCAGGAGCAGTACTTC.

The chain joins TRBV30 to TRBJ2-3; 15 bases are shared with TRBD2. Trimming took 5 bases from V and 1 from J; bases not matched to a gene: 1. Germline V gene sequence: CDR1 GTSNPN, CDR2 SVGIG (reference sequence). The CDR3 is 15 residues long. CDR3: CAWGLAGGRTDTQYF. CDR3 nucleotide sequence: TGTGCCTGGGGACTAGCGGGGGGGCGCACAGATACGCAGTATTTT.

This clonotype showed up just a few times. The chain has TRBV10-3 and TRBJ2-2; TRBD1 agrees at 10 bases. Germline V gene lookup returns CDR1 ENHRY and CDR2 SYGVKD. The V and J ends lost 4 bases and 5 bases, in that order; junction bases with no gene match: 4. CDR3 length: 15 residues. The CDR3 DNA reads TGTGCCATCAGTGGTGACAGGGGGCGGACCGGGGAGCTGTTTTTT. Translating gives CAISGDRGRTGELFF.

The chain links TRBV2 to TRBJ2-2; no clear D. This CDR3 comprises 16 residues. Germline CDR1 and CDR2: SNHLY and FYNNEI. V lost 1 base and J 4 bases, leaving 13 bases between the germline ends. The CDR3 DNA reads TGTGCCAGCAGTGAAGGGACGGAGAAAATCACCGGGGAGCTGTTTTTT. Translation: CASSEGTEKITGELFF.

Comment on this clonotype: A much larger clone differs by one base, so this may be a read error. The rearrangement uses TRBV4-3 and TRBJ2-7; possible D gene TRBD2, 5 bases. The V and J ends lost 0 bases and 2 bases respectively, with 14 bases between them. CDR1 is LGHNA and CDR2 is YSLEER in the germline V gene. CDR3 length: 16 residues. CDR3 sequence (DNA): TGCGCCAGCAGCCAAGACTCAGGACTGATGACCTACGAGCAGTACTTC. Amino acids: CASSQDSGLMTYEQYF.

This clonotype was seen a handful of times. The genes are TRBV9 and TRBJ2-7, with D unresolved. The CDR3 loop spans 12 amino acids. Germline CDR1 is SGDLS and CDR2 is YYNGEE. Trimming cost V 2 bases and J 4 bases, with 7 bases left between them. CDR3 in amino acids: CASSVPGYEQYF. The CDR3 bases are TGTGCCAGCAGCGTGCCCGGTTACGAGCAGTACTTC.

The J gene is TRBJ2-1, the V gene TRBV5-5, with a weak D call TRBD1 (6 bases). Germline CDR1 reads SGHKS; CDR2 reads YYEKEE (reference sequence). V lost 0 bases and J lost 3, with 10 bases in between. The CDR3 contains 15 residues. The chain's CDR3 is CASSLAGQDYNEQFF. The CDR3 DNA reads TGTGCCAGCAGCTTGGCGGGACAAGACTACAATGAGCAGTTCTTC.

This chain links TRBV5-1 with TRBJ2-7; weak D call: TRBD1 (5 bases). Trimming removed 4 bases at V and 6 bases at J, with 14 bases between. CDR3 length equals 13 residues. Germline V gene data show CDR1 as SGHRS and CDR2 as YFSETQ. CDR3: CASSPDMTGEQYF. The CDR3 DNA sequence: TGCGCCAGCAGCCCGGACATGACGGGCGAGCAGTACTTC.

On this clonotype itself: A read error is possible here, since a much larger clone lies one base away. CDR3 amino acids: CASSERPGKTYEQYF. For the CDR3, the DNA is TGTGCCAGCAGCGAAAGACCGGGAAAAACCTACGAGCAGTACTTC. The chain employs TRBV7-6 and TRBJ2-7; a weak D match, TRBD2 (5 bases). CDR3 size: 15 residues. V lost 5 bases, J lost 2 bases, and 16 bases lay in between. Per germline, CDR1 SGHVS and CDR2 FNYEAQ.

This clonotype was recorded at least ten times. The genes are TRBV20-1 and TRBJ2-1, with 9 bases aligning to TRBD1. The CDR3 has 16 residues. Germline-derived CDR1 and CDR2 are DFQATT and SNEGSKA (reference sequence). Trimming cost V 5 bases and J 8 bases; bases outside gene matches: 16. CDR3 bases: TGCAGTGCTCACCACCCCGGGACAGGGCGTCGGTATGAGCAGTTCTTC. This codes for CSAHHPGTGRRYEQFF.

This clonotype was recorded at least ten times. The genes are TRBV6-5 and TRBJ2-7; 9 nucleotides match TRBD1. Germline-derived CDR1 and CDR2 are MNHEY and SVGAGI. CDR3 length: 13 amino acids. V shed 2 bases and J 10 bases; nucleotides not matched to a gene: 6. Here the CDR3 reads CASSYTGTGYQYF. The DNA of the CDR3 is TGTGCCAGCAGTTACACCGGGACAGGGTATCAGTACTTC.

This chain joins TRBV10-3 and TRBJ2-2, with 7 bases fitting TRBD1. Trimming at V came to 10 bases and at J to 1 base, leaving 9 bases not matched to a gene. The CDR3 sequence is 15 residues long. CDR1 and CDR2 (germline): ENHRY, SYGVKD. The DNA for the CDR3 is TGTGCCACCGCCCCGGGACAGAGGAACACCGGGGAGCTGTTTTTT. This codes for CATAPGQRNTGELFF.

This chain connects TRBV18 to TRBJ2-7, with TRBD1 matching 11 bases. Unmatched junction bases numbered 9, after V lost 4 bases and J lost 4 bases. The V gene's germline CDR1 is KGHSH and CDR2 LQKENI. The length of the CDR3 is 16 residues. CDR3 in DNA: TGTGCCAGCTCACTTGGAGGCGGGACAGGGGGTTACGAGCAGTACTTC. Its protein is CASSLGGGTGGYEQYF.

This clonotype was seen at least ten times. The V and J genes are TRBV20-1 and TRBJ2-3; D gene ambiguous. Germline CDR1 is DFQATT and CDR2 is SNEGSKA (reference sequence). The CDR3 has 15 residues. With 2 bases removed from V and 4 bases from J, the gap between germline ends came to 16 bases. CDR3: CSARHPSVFSDTQYF. The DNA for the CDR3 is TGCAGTGCTAGACACCCGAGCGTGTTTTCAGATACGCAGTATTTT.

This clonotype was counted only a few times. V usage is TRBV6-2 or TRBV6-3 and J usage is TRBJ1-1, with TRBD1 matching over 7 bases. Germline V gives CDR1 MNHEY, CDR2 SVGEGT. V trimming: 5 bases; J trimming: 1 base; junction bases outside the gene matches: 13. This CDR3 has 17 amino acids. The CDR3 DNA reads TGTGCCAGCAGTCCGCAGGCGCGACAGGGACCGAACACTGAAGCTTTCTTT. Its protein is CASSPQARQGPNTEAFF.

The chain couples TRBV4-2 to TRBJ2-2; D call uncertain. This CDR3 has 14 amino acids. Germline V gene data show CDR1 as LGHNA and CDR2 as YNFKEQ. V was cut by 0 bases and J by 1 base, with 3 bases left in between. The CDR3, as DNA: TGTGCCAGCAGCCAAGAACAGAACACCGGGGAGCTGTTTTTT. Its translation is CASSQEQNTGELFF.

This clonotype was counted only a few times. The V call is TRBV12-3 or TRBV12-4, the J call TRBJ1-1, with D possibly TRBD1 on 6 matching bases. The length of the CDR3 is 15 residues. V was cut by 3 bases and J by 0 bases, with 11 bases left in between. The CDR3, as DNA: TGTGCCAGCAGTTTTAGATCAGGGGTGAACACTGAAGCTTTCTTT. Translating it yields CASSFRSGVNTEAFF.

J is TRBJ2-6 and V is TRBV20-1; TRBD1 might be the D (6 bases). Germline loops: CDR1 DFQATT, CDR2 SNEGSKA (reference sequence). V shed 3 bases and J shed 2 bases, with 17 bases lying between them. CDR3 length: 17 residues. The CDR3: CSARRDRMGTGANVLTF. CDR3 coding DNA: TGCAGTGCTAGGCGCGACAGGATGGGAACTGGGGCCAACGTCCTGACTTTC.

This clonotype occurred many times. The gene calls are TRBV7-2 and TRBJ2-7; no clear D. Trimming removed 1 base at V and 4 bases at J, with 11 bases between. From germline, CDR1 is SGHTA and CDR2 FQGNSA. The CDR3 length is 14 residues. The CDR3 here is CASSLVGVGYEQYF. The CDR3 DNA sequence: TGTGCCAGCAGCTTAGTTGGGGTCGGATACGAGCAGTACTTC. The full variable domain, completed using reference TRBV7-2 and TRBJ2-7, is GAGVSQSPSNKVTEKGKDVELRCDPISGHTALYWYRQSLGQGLEFLIYFQGNSAPDKSGLPSDRFSAERTGGSVSTLTIQRTQQEDSAVYLCASSLVGVGYEQYFGPGTRLTVT.

In DNA, the CDR3 is TGTGCCAGCAGTCCTGGGAGAGCAGGCTACGAGCAGTACTTC. Residues: CASSPGRAGYEQYF. This chain links TRBV27 with TRBJ2-7; D may be TRBD2 (5 bases). Trimming stripped 5 bases from V and 3 bases from J, with 14 bases between. CDR3 length: 14 residues. Looked up from germline, CDR1 is MNHEY and CDR2 is SMNVEV (reference sequence).

The chain uses TRBV10-3 and TRBJ2-7; TRBD2 might be the D (6 bases). The V gene lost 2 bases and the J gene lost 6 bases, with 14 bases spanning the gap. The CDR3 totals 14 residues. Germline loops: CDR1 ENHRY, CDR2 SYGVKD. As DNA, the CDR3 is TGTGCCATCAGTGAGCGGAGGGGTACCTGCGAGCAGTACTTC. Its protein product is CAISERRGTCEQYF.

This rearrangement joins TRBV20-1 to TRBJ1-1, with no clear D. Trimming removed 2 bases at V and 0 bases at J, with 10 bases between. This CDR3 contains 14 residues. The V gene's germline CDR1 is DFQATT and CDR2 SNEGSKA (reference sequence). The CDR3 coding sequence is TGCAGTGCTAGACACGGAGGAATGAACACTGAAGCTTTCTTT. Amino acids: CSARHGGMNTEAFF.

The chain employs TRBV20-1 and TRBJ2-5; TRBD2 aligns across 14 bases. Germline values: CDR1 DFQATT, CDR2 SNEGSKA (reference sequence). V shed 2 bases and J 5 bases; nucleotides not matched to a gene: 7. The CDR3 is 16 amino acids. In DNA, the CDR3 is TGCAGTGCTAGAACCATGGGACTAGCGGGAGTGGAGACCCAGTACTTC. Its translation is CSARTMGLAGVETQYF.

The rearrangement uses TRBV11-2 and TRBJ2-7; 9 nucleotides agree with TRBD1. V was clipped by 4 bases and J by 7 bases; unmatched bases: 8. There are 14 residues in the CDR3. Germline V gives CDR1 SGHAT, CDR2 FQNNGV. The CDR3 bases are TGTGCCAGCAGCTCAGCGAAGGGACAGGGAGAGCAGTACTTC. Translated: CASSSAKGQGEQYF.

The V and J genes are TRBV12-3 or TRBV12-4 and TRBJ2-5; D is perhaps TRBD1 (5 bases). The CDR3 covers 14 residues. Trimming cost V 4 bases and J 7 bases, with 16 bases left between them. This chain's CDR3 is CASSSQGVRVTQYF. The CDR3 DNA follows: TGTGCCAGCAGTTCCCAGGGCGTAAGAGTGACCCAGTACTTC.

This clonotype came up a few times. The chain is built from TRBV20-1 and TRBJ2-7; 12 nucleotides align to TRBD2. The V and J ends lost 2 bases and 5 bases, in that order; junction bases with no gene match: 4. Germline lookup yields CDR1 DFQATT and CDR2 SNEGSKA (reference sequence). This CDR3 contains 14 residues. The CDR3 region is CSARPTSGSHEQYF. The CDR3 bases are TGCAGTGCTAGACCGACTAGCGGGAGCCACGAGCAGTACTTC.

The CDR3 coding sequence is TGTGCCACCAGCAGAGGCTCCGGGACAGGCCCCTACAATGAGCAGTTCTTC. Residues: CATSRGSGTGPYNEQFF. The chain uses TRBV15 and TRBJ2-1; 8 nucleotides align to TRBD1. Germline CDR1 reads LNHNV; CDR2 reads YYDKDF (reference sequence). The CDR3 spans 17 residues. The V gene end was trimmed by 1 base and the J gene end by 2 bases; junction bases not matched to a gene: 7.